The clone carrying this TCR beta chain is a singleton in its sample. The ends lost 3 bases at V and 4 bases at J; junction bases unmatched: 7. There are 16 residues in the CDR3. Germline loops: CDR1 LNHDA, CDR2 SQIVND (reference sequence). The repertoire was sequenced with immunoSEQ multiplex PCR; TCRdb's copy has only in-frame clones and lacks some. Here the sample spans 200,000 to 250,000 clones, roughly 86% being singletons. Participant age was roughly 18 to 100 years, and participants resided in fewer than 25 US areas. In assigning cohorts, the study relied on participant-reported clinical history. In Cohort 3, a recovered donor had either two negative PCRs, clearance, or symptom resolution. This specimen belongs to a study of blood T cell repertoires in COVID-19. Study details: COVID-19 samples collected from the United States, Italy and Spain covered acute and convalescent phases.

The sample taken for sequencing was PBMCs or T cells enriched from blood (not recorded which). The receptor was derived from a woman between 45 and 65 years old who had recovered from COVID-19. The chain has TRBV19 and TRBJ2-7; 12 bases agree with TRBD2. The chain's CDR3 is CASSMPGTSGLYEQYF. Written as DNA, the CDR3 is TGTGCCAGTAGTATGCCCGGGACTAGCGGGTTATACGAGCAGTACTTC.